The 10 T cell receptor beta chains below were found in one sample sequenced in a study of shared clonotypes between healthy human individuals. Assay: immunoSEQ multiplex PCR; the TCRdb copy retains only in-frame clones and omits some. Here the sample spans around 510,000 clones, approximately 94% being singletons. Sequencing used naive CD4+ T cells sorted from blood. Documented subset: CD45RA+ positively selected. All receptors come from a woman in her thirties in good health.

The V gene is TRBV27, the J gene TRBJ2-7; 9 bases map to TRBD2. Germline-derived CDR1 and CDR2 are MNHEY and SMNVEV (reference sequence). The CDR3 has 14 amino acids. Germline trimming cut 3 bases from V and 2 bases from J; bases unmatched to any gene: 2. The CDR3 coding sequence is TGTGCCAGCAGTTTTAGCGGGAGACCCTACGAGCAGTACTTC. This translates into CASSFSGRPYEQYF.

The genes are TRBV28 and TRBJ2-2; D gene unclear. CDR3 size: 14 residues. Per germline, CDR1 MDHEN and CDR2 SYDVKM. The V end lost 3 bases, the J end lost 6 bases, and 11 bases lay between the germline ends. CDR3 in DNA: TGTGCCAGCAGTTTTCCATCAAGGGCCGGGGAGCTGTTTTTT. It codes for CASSFPSRAGELFF.

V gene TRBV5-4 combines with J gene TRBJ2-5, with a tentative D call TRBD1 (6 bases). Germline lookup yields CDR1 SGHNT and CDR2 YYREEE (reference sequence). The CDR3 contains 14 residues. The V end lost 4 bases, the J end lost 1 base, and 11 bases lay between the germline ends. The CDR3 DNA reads TGTGCCAGCAGCAAGGGACAAAGCCAAGAGACCCAGTACTTC. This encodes CASSKGQSQETQYF.

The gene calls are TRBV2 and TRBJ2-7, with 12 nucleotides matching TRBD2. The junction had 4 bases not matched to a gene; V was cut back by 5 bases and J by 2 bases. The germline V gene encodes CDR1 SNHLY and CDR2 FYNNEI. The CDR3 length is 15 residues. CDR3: CASSRGLAGTYEQYF. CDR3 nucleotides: TGTGCCAGCAGTCGCGGACTAGCGGGAACCTACGAGCAGTACTTC.

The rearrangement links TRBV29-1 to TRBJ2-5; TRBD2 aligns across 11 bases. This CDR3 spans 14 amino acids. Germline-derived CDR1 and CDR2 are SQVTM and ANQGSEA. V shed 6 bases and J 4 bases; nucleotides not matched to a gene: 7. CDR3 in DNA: TGCAGCGTATTGACTAGCGGGAATCCAGAGACCCAGTACTTC. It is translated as CSVLTSGNPETQYF.

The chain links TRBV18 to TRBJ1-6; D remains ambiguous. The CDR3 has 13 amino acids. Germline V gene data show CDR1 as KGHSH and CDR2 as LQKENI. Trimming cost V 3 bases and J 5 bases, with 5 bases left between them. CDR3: CASSPRDNSPLHF. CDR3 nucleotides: TGTGCCAGCTCACCTCGGGATAATTCACCCCTCCACTTT.

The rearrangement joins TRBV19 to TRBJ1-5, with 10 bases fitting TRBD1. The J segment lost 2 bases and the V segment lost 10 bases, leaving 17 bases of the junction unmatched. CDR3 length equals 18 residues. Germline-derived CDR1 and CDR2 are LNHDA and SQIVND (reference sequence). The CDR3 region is CATSTRDRGFSGNQPQHF. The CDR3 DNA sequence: TGTGCCACCTCTACCCGGGACAGGGGCTTCTCGGGCAATCAGCCCCAGCATTTT.

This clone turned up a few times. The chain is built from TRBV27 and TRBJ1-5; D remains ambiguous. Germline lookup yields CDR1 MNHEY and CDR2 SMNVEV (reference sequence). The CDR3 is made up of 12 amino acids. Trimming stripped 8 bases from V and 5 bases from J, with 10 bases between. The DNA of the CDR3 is TGTGCCAGCGGAACGAGGGATCAGCCCCAGCATTTT. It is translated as CASGTRDQPQHF.

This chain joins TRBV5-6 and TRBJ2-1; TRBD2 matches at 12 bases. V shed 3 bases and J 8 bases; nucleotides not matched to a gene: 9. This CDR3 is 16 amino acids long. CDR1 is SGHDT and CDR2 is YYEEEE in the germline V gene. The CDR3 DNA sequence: TGTGCCAGCAGCTCGACTAGCGGGAGCTTTCGTTATGAGCAGTTCTTC. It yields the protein CASSSTSGSFRYEQFF.

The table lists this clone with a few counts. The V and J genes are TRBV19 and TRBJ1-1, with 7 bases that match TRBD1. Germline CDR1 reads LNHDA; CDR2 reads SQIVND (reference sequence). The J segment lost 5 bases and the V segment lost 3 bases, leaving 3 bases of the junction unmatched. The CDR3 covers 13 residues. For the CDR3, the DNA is TGTGCCAGTAGTATGGACAGGTCTACTGAAGCTTTCTTT. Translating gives CASSMDRSTEAFF.